This T cell receptor (beta chain) was sequenced during a study of cytomegalovirus exposure and HLA in healthy donors. Study outcomes and limitations: V- and J-gene trimming in TCR beta was tied to a missense DCLRE1C variant by an analysis performed later. There were several of the most significant clusters that appeared linked to common viral pathogens in a later analysis.

The PCR ran on 60 Vbeta and 13 Jbeta primers. Repertoires were generated with immunoSEQ multiplex PCR, while TCRdb's copy carries only in-frame clones and drops some. The sample shows 150,000 to 200,000 clones, 81% of them seen only once. The CDR3 spans 13 residues. Looked up from germline, CDR1 is SGHTA and CDR2 is FQGNSA. V dropped 1 base and J dropped 9 bases, with 10 bases sitting between them. On this clone itself: Its antigen is as yet unknown.

This sequence joins TRBV7-2 and TRBJ2-1; no firm D call. Sample: PBMCs. This receptor was identified in a man aged 40-50 years in good health and CMV-seropositive. CDR3 sequence (DNA): TGTGCCAGCAGCTTAGGAGACATGAGTGAGCAGTTCTTC. It codes for CASSLGDMSEQFF.